This record looks at one T cell receptor beta chain sequence and its context. The sample comes from a study of shared T cell receptors in the human thymus. Profiling relied on immunoSEQ multiplex PCR, and the TCRdb table lists in-frame clones only, not all of them. Of 550,000 to 800,000 clones listed, 80% to 90% are singletons. These data are also associated with another study on human thymus T cells. From that second work: Healthy Finnish infants undergoing corrective surgery for congenital heart defects provided the donor material. Thymus tissue was removed during corrective cardiac surgery. V and J genes seemed to be used with bias in thymic and blood repertoires. Related research found strongly overlapping thymic repertoires in unrelated individuals.

The source material was thymocytes. This sequence originates from a girl in the first two years of life with a congenital heart defect.

DNA for the CDR3: TGCGCCAGCAGCTGGCCGGGGACAGGGGGCGATGGTTATGGCTACACCTTC. This sequence encodes CASSWPGTGGDGYGYTF. The gene calls are TRBV5-1 and TRBJ1-2; 12 bases fit TRBD1. The germline CDR1 and CDR2 sequences are SGHRS and YFSETQ. The CDR3 consists of 17 residues. J lost 5 bases, V lost 3 bases, and 11 bases had no gene match.